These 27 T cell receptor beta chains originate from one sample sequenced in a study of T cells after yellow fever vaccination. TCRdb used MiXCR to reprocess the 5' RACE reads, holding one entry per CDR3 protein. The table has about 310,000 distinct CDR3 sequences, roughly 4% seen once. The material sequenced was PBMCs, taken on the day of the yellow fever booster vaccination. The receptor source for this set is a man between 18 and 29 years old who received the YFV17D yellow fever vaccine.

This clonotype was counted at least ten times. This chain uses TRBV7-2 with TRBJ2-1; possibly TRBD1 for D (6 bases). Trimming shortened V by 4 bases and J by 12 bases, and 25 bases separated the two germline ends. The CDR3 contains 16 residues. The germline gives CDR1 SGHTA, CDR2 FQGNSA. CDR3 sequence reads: CASSSNTGTLHKGQFF. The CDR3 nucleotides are TGTGCCAGCAGCTCTAACACCGGGACACTCCATAAGGGGCAGTTCTTC.

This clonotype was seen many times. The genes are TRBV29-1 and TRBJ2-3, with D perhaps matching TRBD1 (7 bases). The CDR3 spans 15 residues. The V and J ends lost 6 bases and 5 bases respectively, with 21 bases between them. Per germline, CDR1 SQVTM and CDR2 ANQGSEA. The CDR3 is CSVEEADRRGDTQYF. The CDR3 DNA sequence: TGCAGCGTCGAGGAGGCGGACAGGAGGGGAGATACGCAGTATTTT.

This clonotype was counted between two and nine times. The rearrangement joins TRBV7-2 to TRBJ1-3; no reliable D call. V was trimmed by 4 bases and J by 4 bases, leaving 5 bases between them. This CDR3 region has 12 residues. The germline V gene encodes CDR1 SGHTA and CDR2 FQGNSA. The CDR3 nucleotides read TGTGCCAGCAGCTCGAGGGGAAACACCATATATTTT. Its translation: CASSSRGNTIYF. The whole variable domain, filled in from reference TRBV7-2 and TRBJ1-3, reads GAGVSQSPSNKVTEKGKDVELRCDPISGHTALYWYRQSLGQGLEFLIYFQGNSAPDKSGLPSDRFSAERTGGSVSTLTIQRTQQEDSAVYLCASSSRGNTIYFGEGSWLTVV.

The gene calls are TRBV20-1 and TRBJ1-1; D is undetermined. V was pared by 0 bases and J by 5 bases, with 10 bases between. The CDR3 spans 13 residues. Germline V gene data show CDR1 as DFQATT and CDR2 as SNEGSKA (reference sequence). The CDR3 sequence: CSARDMRVTEAFF. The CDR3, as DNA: TGCAGTGCTAGAGATATGAGGGTTACTGAAGCTTTCTTT.

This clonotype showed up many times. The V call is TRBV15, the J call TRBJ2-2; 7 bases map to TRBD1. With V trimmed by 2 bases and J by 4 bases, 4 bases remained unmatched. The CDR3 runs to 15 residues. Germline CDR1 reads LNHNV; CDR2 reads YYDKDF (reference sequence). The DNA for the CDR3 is TGTGCCACCAGCAGACGGGGACAGCGCACCGGGGAGCTGTTTTTT. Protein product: CATSRRGQRTGELFF.

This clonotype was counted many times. The CDR3 reads CASSLWLPRRDTGELFF. DNA for the CDR3: TGTGCCAGCAGCTTATGGTTGCCCCGTCGGGACACCGGGGAGCTGTTTTTT. V is TRBV11-2 and J is TRBJ2-2; D is unresolved. This CDR3 contains 17 residues. The V gene lost 2 bases and the J gene lost 3 bases, with 16 bases spanning the gap. Per the germline V gene, CDR1 is SGHAT and CDR2 is FQNNGV.

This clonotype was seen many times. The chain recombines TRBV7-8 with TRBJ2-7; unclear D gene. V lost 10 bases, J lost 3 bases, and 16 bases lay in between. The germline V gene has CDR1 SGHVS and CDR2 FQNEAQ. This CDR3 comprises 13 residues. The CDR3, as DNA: TGTGCCACCAGTCGCGGCAGCTTCTACGAGCAGTACGTC. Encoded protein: CATSRGSFYEQYV.

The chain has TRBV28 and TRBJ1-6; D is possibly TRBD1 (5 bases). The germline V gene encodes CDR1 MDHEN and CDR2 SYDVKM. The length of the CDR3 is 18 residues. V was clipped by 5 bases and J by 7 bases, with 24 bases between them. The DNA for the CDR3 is TGTGCCAGCAGTCCCCTAGGGGTGCGGAATCGGGCCAATTCACCCCTCCACTTT. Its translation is CASSPLGVRNRANSPLHF.

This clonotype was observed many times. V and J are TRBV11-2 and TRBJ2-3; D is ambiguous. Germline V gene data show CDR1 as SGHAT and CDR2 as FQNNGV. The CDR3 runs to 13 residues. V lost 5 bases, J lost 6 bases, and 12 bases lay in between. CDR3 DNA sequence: TGTGCCAGCAGCCAAATTTGGTCCGATACGCAGTATTTT. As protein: CASSQIWSDTQYF.

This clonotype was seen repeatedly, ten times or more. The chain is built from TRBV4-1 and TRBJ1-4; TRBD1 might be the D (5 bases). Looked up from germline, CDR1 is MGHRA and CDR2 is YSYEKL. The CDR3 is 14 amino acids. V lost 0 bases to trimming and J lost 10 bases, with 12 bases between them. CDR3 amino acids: CASSQDPGGGKLFF. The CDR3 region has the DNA TGCGCCAGCAGCCAAGATCCTGGGGGAGGAAAACTGTTTTTT.

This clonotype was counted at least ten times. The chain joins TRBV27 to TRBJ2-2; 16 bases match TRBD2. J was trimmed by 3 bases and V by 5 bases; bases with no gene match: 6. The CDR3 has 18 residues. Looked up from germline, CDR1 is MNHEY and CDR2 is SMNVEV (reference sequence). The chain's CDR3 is CASSLQGLAGGYTGELFF. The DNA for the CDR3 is TGTGCCAGCAGTCTCCAGGGACTAGCGGGGGGGTACACCGGGGAGCTGTTTTTT.

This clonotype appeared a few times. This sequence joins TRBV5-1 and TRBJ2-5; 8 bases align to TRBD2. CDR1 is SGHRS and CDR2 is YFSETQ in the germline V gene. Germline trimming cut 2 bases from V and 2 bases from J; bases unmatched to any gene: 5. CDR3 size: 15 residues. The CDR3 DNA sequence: TGCGCCAGCAGCTTACTAGCGGCTATGCAAGAGACCCAGTACTTC. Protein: CASSLLAAMQETQYF. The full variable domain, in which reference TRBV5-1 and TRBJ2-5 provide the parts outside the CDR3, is KAGVTQTPRYLIKTRGQQVTLSCSPISGHRSVSWYQQTPGQGLQFLFEYFSETQRNKGNFPGRFSGRQFSNSRSEMNVSTLELGDSALYLCASSLLAAMQETQYFGPGTRLLVL.

The CDR3 is CASSQMTGGYEQYF. CDR3 in DNA: TGCGCCAGCAGCCAAATGACAGGGGGCTACGAGCAGTACTTC. V and J are TRBV4-3 and TRBJ2-7; 9 nucleotides align to TRBD1. Germline-derived CDR1 and CDR2 are LGHNA and YSLEER. V was clipped by 2 bases and J by 3 bases; unmatched bases: 2. This CDR3 is 14 amino acids long.

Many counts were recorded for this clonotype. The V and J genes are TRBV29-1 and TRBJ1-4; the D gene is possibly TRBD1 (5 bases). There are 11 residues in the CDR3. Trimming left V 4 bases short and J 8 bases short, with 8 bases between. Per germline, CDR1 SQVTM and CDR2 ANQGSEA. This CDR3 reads CSVVRDEKLFF. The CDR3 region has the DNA TGCAGCGTTGTTCGGGACGAAAAACTGTTTTTT.

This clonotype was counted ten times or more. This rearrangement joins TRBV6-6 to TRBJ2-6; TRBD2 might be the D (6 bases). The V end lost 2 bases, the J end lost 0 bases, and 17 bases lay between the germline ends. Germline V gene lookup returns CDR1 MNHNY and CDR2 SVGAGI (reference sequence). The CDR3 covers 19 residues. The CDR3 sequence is CASSYQDAGPLSGANVLTF. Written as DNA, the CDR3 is TGTGCCAGCAGTTACCAGGATGCGGGACCGCTCTCTGGGGCCAACGTCCTGACTTTC.

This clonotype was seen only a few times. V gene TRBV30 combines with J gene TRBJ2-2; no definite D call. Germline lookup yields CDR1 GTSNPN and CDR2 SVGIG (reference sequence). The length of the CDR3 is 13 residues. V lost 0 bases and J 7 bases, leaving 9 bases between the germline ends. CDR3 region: CAWSVREDGELFF. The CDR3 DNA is TGTGCCTGGAGTGTTAGGGAAGACGGGGAGCTGTTTTTT. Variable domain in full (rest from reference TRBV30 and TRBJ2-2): SQTIHQWPATLVQPVGSPLSLECTVEGTSNPNLYWYRQAAGRGLQLLFYSVGIGQISSEVPQNLSASRPQDRQFILSSKKLLLSDSGFYLCAWSVREDGELFFGEGSRLTVL.

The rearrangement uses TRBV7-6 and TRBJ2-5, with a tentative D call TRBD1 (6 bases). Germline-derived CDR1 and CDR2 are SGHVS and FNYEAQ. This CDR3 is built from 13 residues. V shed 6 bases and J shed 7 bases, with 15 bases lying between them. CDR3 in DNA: TGTGCCAGCAGTCCCCGACAGGTTTCGACCCAGTACTTC. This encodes CASSPRQVSTQYF. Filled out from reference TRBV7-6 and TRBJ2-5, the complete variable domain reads GAGVSQSPRYKVTKRGQDVALRCDPISGHVSLYWYRQALGQGPEFLTYFNYEAQQDKSGLPNDRFSAERPEGSISTLTIQRTEQRDSAMYRCASSPRQVSTQYFGPGTRLLVL.

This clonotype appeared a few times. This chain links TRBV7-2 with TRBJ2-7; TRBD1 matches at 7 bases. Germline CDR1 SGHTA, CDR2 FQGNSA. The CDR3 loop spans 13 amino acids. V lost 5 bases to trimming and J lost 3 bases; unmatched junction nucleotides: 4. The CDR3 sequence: CASSGRDSYEQYF. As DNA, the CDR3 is TGTGCCAGCAGCGGACGGGACAGCTACGAGCAGTACTTC.

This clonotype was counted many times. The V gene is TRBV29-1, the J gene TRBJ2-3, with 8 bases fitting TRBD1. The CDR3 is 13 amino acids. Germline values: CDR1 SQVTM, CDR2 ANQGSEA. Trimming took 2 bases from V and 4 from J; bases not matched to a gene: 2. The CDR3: CSVEQGAADTQYF. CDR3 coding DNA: TGCAGCGTTGAACAGGGGGCGGCAGATACGCAGTATTTT.

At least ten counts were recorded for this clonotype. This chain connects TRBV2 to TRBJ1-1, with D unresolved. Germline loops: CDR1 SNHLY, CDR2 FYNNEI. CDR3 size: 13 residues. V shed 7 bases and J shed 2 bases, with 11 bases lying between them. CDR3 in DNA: TGTGCCAGCACCCCGGCCCCTAACACTGAAGCTTTCTTT. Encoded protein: CASTPAPNTEAFF.

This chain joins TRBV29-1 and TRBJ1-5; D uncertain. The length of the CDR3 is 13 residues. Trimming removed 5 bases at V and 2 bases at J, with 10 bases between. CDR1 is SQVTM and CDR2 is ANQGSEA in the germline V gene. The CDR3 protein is CSVWAGGNQPQHF. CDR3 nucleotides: TGCAGCGTTTGGGCCGGCGGCAATCAGCCCCAGCATTTT.

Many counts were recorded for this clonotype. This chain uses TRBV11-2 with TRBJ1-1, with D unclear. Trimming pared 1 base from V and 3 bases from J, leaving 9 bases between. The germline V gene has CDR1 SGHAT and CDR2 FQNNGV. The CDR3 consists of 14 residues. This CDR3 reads CASSLAAWDTEAFF. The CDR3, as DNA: TGTGCCAGCAGCTTAGCGGCCTGGGACACTGAAGCTTTCTTT.

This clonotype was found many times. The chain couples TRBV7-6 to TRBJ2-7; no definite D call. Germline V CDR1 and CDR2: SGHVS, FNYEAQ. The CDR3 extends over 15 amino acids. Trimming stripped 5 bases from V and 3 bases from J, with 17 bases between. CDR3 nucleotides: TGTGCCAGCAGCCCTCGTGTTAGCCCCTACTACGAGCAGTACTTC. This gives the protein CASSPRVSPYYEQYF.

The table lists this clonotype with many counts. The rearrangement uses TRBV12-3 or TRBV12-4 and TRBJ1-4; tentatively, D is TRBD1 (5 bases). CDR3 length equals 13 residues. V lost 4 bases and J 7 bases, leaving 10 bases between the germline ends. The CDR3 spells CASSYFGGEKLFF. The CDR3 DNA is TGTGCCAGCAGTTATTTTGGGGGTGAAAAACTGTTTTTT.

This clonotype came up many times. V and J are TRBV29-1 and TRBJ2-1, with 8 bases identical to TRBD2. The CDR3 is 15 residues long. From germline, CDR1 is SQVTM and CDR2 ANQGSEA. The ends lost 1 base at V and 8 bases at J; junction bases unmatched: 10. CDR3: CSVEAGRGGRDEQFF. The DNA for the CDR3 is TGCAGCGTTGAAGCAGGGCGCGGGGGGCGCGATGAGCAGTTCTTC.

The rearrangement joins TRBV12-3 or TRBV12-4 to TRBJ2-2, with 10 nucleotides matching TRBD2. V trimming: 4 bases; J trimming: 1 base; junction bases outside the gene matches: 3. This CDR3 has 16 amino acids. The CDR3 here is CASSSVAGGNTGELFF. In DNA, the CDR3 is TGTGCCAGCAGTTCAGTAGCGGGGGGGAACACCGGGGAGCTGTTTTTT.

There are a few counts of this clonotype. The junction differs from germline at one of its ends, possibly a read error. CDR3 bases: TGCCCCAGCAGCACCGCAGGGGGCGTCGGGTATGGCTACACCTTC. Protein sequence: CPSSTAGGVGYGYTF. The V gene is TRBV5-1, the J gene TRBJ1-2, with 8 bases identical to TRBD1. The CDR3 length is 15 residues. CDR1 and CDR2 (germline): SGHRS, YFSETQ.